A selection of T cell receptor beta chains follows, all from one sample in a study of blood T cell repertoires in COVID-19. Profiling relied on immunoSEQ multiplex PCR, and the TCRdb table lists in-frame clones only, not all of them. The sample lists a few hundred thousand clones; about 87% were seen once. Sequenced sample: PBMCs or T cells enriched from blood (not recorded which). All receptors derive from a woman between 40 and 50 years old who had been exposed to COVID-19. CDR3s include the opening cysteine and the closing phenylalanine or tryptophan. Each record gives: D gene, J gene, clone size, V gene, CDR3 DNA, CDR3 protein. A D gene is named only where the DNA matches it firmly. Clone size is given for some rows only: seen once, a few or many times, or a class if the clone is expanded.

>NA|TRBJ2-1|NA|TRBV10-3
TGTGCCATCAGTGGTCAGGGGGGTGACAATGAGCAGTTCTTC
CAISGQGGDNEQFF
>TRBD2|TRBJ2-1|NA|TRBV29-1
TGCAGCACCGGCGGGACTAGAAGATATACTGAGCAGTTCTTC
CSTGGTRRYTEQFF
>NA|TRBJ2-3|NA|TRBV2
TGTGCCAGCAGGGACGACCCCAGGGATAACACAGATACGCAGTATTTT
CASRDDPRDNTDTQYF
>TRBD1|TRBJ2-1|NA|TRBV7-9
TGTGCCAGCAGCCTGGGACAGGGGGCGGCCCCTAATGAGCAGTTCTTC
CASSLGQGAAPNEQFF
>NA|TRBJ1-2|NA|TRBV10-3
TGTGCCATCAGTGAGTCGGAGCAGGGGGGCTACACCTTC
CAISESEQGGYTF
>TRBD2|TRBJ2-1|few|TRBV19
TGTGCCACCCTGCCGGGAGGGTCCTACAATGAGCAGTTCTTC
CATLPGGSYNEQFF
>NA|TRBJ2-5|NA|TRBV7-3
TGTGCCACCAGTCTGGTGGCAGAGACGGGAGAGACCCAGTACTTC
CATSLVAETGETQYF
>TRBD1|TRBJ1-6|NA|TRBV6-6
TGTGCCAGCAGTCGAGCCCAGACAGGGGGTATTTCACCCCTCCACTTT
CASSRAQTGGISPLHF
>NA|TRBJ1-6|NA|TRBV3-1/TRBV3-2
TGTGCCAGCAGCCCCACGGGTCCCTCCTATAATTCACCCCTCCACTTT
CASSPTGPSYNSPLHF
>NA|TRBJ1-4|NA|TRBV6-5
TGTGCCAGCAGTTACCGGGGGATAACTAATGAAAAACTGTTTTTT
CASSYRGITNEKLFF
>TRBD1|TRBJ1-2|NA|TRBV4-1
TGCGCCAGCACCATCAGGGGGACAGGCGACTATGGCTACACCTTC
CASTIRGTGDYGYTF
>TRBD1|TRBJ1-2|once|TRBV28
TGTGCCAGCAGTGCCCCCGGACAGGGGGCCCTGTATGGCTACACCTTC
CASSAPGQGALYGYTF
>TRBD2|TRBJ2-1|NA|TRBV19
TGTGCCAGTAGTAGCCGGGAGGGATACAATGAGCAGTTCTTC
CASSSREGYNEQFF
>NA|TRBJ2-1|NA|TRBV28
TGTGCCAGCCGATCTCAGGGGCCCGGCTACAATGAGCAGTTCTTC
CASRSQGPGYNEQFF
>NA|TRBJ1-2|NA|TRBV16
TGTGCCAGCAGCCTGAGGGGGTTTGGCTACACCTTC
CASSLRGFGYTF
>NA|TRBJ1-5|NA|TRBV27
TGTGCCAGCAGTTCACACGGGCGGGGGCTAGGCAATCAGCCCCAGCATTTT
CASSSHGRGLGNQPQHF
>NA|TRBJ1-1|NA|TRBV28
TGTGCCAGCAGTTTTGGTAGCATGAACACTGAAGCTTTCTTT
CASSFGSMNTEAFF
>NA|TRBJ1-4|NA|TRBV7-2
TGTGCCAGCAGCAGATACAGCTCAACTAATGAAAAACTGTTTTTT
CASSRYSSTNEKLFF
>NA|TRBJ1-1|NA|TRBV14
TGTGCCAGCAGCAAGCCCGGATGGGGAGAGGCTGAAGCTTTCTTT
CASSKPGWGEAEAFF
>TRBD1|TRBJ1-2|NA|TRBV5-1
TGCGCCAGCAGCTTGAACGTTGGGGGAAGAGGGGGCGGCTACACCTTC
CASSLNVGGRGGGYTF
>TRBD1|TRBJ1-1|NA|TRBV9
TGTGCCAGCAGCGTAGAACCAGGGGGGTATGGTGAAGCTTTCTTT
CASSVEPGGYGEAFF
>NA|TRBJ2-3|NA|TRBV7-3
TGTGCCAGCAGCTTCAGGGACAACACAGATACGCAGTATTTT
CASSFRDNTDTQYF
>NA|TRBJ2-7|few|TRBV5-1
TGCGCCAGCAGCTTGGGGGTAGGGGGCTACGAGCAGTACTTC
CASSLGVGGYEQYF
>TRBD1|TRBJ1-4|NA|TRBV5-6
TGTGCCAGCAGCTTGGCCTTGACAGGGAATGAAAAACTGTTTTTT
CASSLALTGNEKLFF
>TRBD1|TRBJ1-3|NA|TRBV14
TGTGCCAGCAGCCCCCGGACAGGGGGCTTGTTATTTCGTACCATCTCTGGAAACACCATATATTTT
CASSPRTGGLLFRTISGNTIYF
>TRBD2|TRBJ2-7|NA|TRBV28
TGTGCCAGCAGTCCGTATAGCGGGGACCCCTACGAGCAGTACTTC
CASSPYSGDPYEQYF